The entry below describes one T cell receptor beta chain. Its antigen remains unknown. This specimen comes from a study of radiation and T cells in renal cell carcinoma. Sample time point: blood 4 weeks post-SBRT, at nephrectomy. Treatment here: 15 Gy SBRT to primary tumor, nephrectomy 4 weeks later. Nephrectomy followed 15 Gy stereotactic body radiation by 4 weeks. The CDR3 contains 15 residues. Findings and limits, study-wide: Pretreatment tumor biopsies were lacking, so baseline clonotypes are unknown. In blood, top tumor clones expanded by 2 weeks, shrinking by 4.

Assay: immunoSEQ multiplex PCR; the TCRdb copy retains only in-frame clones and omits some. Of over 25,000 clones listed, 81% were seen once; the top ten hold 33%. The chain carries TRBV1 and TRBJ2-3; the table's D call TRBD2 went unverified against the DNA. TRBV1 is a documented pseudogene. Sequenced material: blood, taken from a patient whose treatment included radiotherapy and nephrectomy. This TCR derives from a man aged 55 to 70 with renal cell carcinoma. In nucleotides, the CDR3 is TGCACCAGCAGCCATCCCAGCGGGAGGGAAGATACGCAGTATTTT. Encoded protein: CTSSHPSGREDTQYF.